These T cell receptor beta chains were read from a single sample in a study of human T cells and chemical hapten exposure. TCRdb reprocessed the RACE reads with MiXCR, giving one entry per CDR3 protein. The data show tens of thousands of distinct CDR3 sequences, about 3.9% seen once. Sequencing input: whole blood. The source is a female donor in good health. Some clones in this sample may be carry-over from other donors' samples. Each CDR3 is given with its conserved first and last residue. A D gene is named only where the DNA matches it firmly. The size of a clone is reported for some rows only, either as once, few or many, or as a class for expanded clones.

>TRBV10-3|.|TRBJ1-5|few
TGTGCCATCAGTGGGGAAAGCAATCAGCCCCAGCATTTT
CAISGESNQPQHF
>TRBV12-3/TRBV12-4|.|TRBJ1-1|few
TGTGCCAGCAGCCCTCCAGGGGTCGGAGCTTTCTTT
CASSPPGVGAFF
>TRBV27|.|TRBJ1-2|many
TGTGCCAGCAGCACGGCAACAGGAGGCTACACCTTC
CASSTATGGYTF
>TRBV6-2/TRBV6-3|TRBD2|TRBJ2-1|many
TGTGCCAGCAGAAGGGACTATTCTCACAATGAGCAGTTCTTC
CASRRDYSHNEQFF
>TRBV3-1|.|TRBJ2-2|many
TGTGCCAGCAGCCATCGGGGTACGAACACCGGGGAGCTGTTTTTT
CASSHRGTNTGELFF
>TRBV6-1|.|TRBJ1-5|many
TGTGCCAGCAGTGAACTGGGGTATAGCAATCAGCCCCAGCATTTT
CASSELGYSNQPQHF
>TRBV20-1|.|TRBJ1-6|.
TGCAGTGCTAGAGATCCCCAGTCTTATAATTCACCCCTCCGCTTT
CSARDPQSYNSPLRF
>TRBV7-7|TRBD1|TRBJ2-7|many
TGTGCCAGCAGCTTCGAACAGGGGAGCTCCTACGAGCAGTACTTC
CASSFEQGSSYEQYF
>TRBV6-5|.|TRBJ2-7|many
TGTGCCAGCAGTCAGAGGTCCAGGATGGGTTCGTACGAGCAGTACTTC
CASSQRSRMGSYEQYF
>TRBV28|.|TRBJ2-3|many
TGTGCCAGCTGGACACTCGGACAGCCAAGCACAGATACGCAGTATTTT
CASWTLGQPSTDTQYF
>TRBV5-1|.|TRBJ1-6|many
TGCGCCAGCAGCTTGTCCGGGACGGACAATTCACCCCTCCACTTT
CASSLSGTDNSPLHF
>TRBV7-9|TRBD2|TRBJ2-1|many
TGTGCCAGCAGCTCCCCTCACGGGGGGGGCTCCTACAATGAGCAGTTCTTC
CASSSPHGGGSYNEQFF
>TRBV29-1|.|TRBJ1-1|many
TGCAGCGAGCGCGTGGGCACTGAAGCTTTCTTT
CSERVGTEAFF
>TRBV3-1|.|TRBJ2-1|many
TGTGCCAGCAGCCCAGGGGGGGAGAGGTACAATGAGCAGTTCTTC
CASSPGGERYNEQFF
>TRBV25-1|TRBD1|TRBJ1-1|many
TGTGCCAGCAGTGATTGGACAGGGAGCGGCACTGAAGCTTTCTTT
CASSDWTGSGTEAFF